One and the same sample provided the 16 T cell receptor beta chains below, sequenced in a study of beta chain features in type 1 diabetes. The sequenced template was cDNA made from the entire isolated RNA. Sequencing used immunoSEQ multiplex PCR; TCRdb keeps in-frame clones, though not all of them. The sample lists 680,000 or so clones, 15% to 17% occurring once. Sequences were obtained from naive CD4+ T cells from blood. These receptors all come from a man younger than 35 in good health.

The CDR3 loop reads CATSRDDGTDTNQPQHF. The CDR3 coding sequence is TGTGCCACCAGCAGAGACGATGGGACGGACACCAATCAGCCCCAGCATTTT. This rearrangement joins TRBV15 to TRBJ1-5, with D possibly TRBD1 on 5 matching bases. Germline V CDR1 and CDR2: LNHNV, YYDKDF (reference sequence). The CDR3 has 17 residues. V was clipped by 0 bases and J by 3 bases, with 15 bases between them.

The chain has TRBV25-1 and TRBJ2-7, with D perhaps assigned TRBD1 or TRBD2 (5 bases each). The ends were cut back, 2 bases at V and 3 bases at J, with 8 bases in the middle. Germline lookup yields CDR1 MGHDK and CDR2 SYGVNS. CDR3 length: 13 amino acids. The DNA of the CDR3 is TGTGCCAGCAGTGAACAGGGACGCTACGAGCAGTACTTC. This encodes CASSEQGRYEQYF.

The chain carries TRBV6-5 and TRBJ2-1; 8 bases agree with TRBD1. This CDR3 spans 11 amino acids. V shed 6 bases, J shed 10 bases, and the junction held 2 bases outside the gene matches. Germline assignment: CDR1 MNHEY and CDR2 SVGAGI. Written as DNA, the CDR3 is TGTGCCAGCAGGAACAGGGGGGAGCAGTTCTTC. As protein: CASRNRGEQFF.

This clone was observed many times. CDR3 nucleotides: TGCGCCAGCACCGCAAACGGGACACCCAGCACAGATACGCAGTATTTT. Its protein product is CASTANGTPSTDTQYF. The V and J genes are TRBV23-1 and TRBJ2-3, with a possible D match to TRBD1 (6 bases). TRBV23-1 qualifies as an ORF whose function is uncertain. The ends were cut back, 7 bases at V and 0 bases at J, with 17 bases in the middle. This CDR3 is built from 16 residues.

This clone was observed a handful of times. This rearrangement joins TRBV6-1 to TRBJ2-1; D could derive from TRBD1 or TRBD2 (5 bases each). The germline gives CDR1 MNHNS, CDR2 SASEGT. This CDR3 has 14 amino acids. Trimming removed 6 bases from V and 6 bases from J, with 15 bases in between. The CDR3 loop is CASRKSREFNEQFF. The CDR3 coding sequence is TGTGCCAGCAGAAAATCCAGGGAGTTCAATGAGCAGTTCTTC.

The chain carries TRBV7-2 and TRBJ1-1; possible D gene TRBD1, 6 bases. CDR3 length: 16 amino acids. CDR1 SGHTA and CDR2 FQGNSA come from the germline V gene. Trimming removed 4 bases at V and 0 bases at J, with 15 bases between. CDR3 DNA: TGTGCCAGCAGCTCCTTCGGGGGGCAATTGAACACTGAAGCTTTCTTT. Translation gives CASSSFGGQLNTEAFF.

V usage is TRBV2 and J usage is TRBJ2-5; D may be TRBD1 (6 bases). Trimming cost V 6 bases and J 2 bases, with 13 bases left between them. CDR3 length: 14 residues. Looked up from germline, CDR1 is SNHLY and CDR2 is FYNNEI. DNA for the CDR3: TGTGCCAGCAGCCGCCTCGGACAGCAAGAGACCCAGTACTTC. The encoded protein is CASSRLGQQETQYF.

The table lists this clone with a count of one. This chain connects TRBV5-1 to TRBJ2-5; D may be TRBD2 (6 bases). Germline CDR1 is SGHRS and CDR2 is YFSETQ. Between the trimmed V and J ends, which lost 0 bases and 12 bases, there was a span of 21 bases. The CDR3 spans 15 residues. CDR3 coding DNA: TGCGCCAGCAGCTTGGCCTGGGCGACAAGCGGGCATGAGTACTTC. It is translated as CASSLAWATSGHEYF.

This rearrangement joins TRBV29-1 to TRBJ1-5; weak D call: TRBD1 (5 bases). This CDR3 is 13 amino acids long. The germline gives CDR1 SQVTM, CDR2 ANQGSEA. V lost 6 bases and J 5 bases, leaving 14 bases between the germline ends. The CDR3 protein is CSVCDRGYQPQHF. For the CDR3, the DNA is TGCAGCGTATGCGACAGAGGATATCAGCCCCAGCATTTT. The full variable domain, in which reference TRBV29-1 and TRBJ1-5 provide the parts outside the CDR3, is SAVISQKPSRDICQRGTSLTIQCQVDSQVTMMFWYRQQPGQSLTLIATANQGSEATYESGFVIDKFPISRPNLTFSTLTVSNMSPEDSSIYLCSVCDRGYQPQHFGDGTRLSIL.

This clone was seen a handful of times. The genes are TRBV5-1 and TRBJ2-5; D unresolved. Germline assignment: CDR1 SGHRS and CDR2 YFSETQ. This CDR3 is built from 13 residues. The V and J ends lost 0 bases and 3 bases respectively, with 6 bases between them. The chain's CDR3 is CASSLAAEETQYF. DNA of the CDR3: TGCGCCAGCAGCTTGGCCGCGGAAGAGACCCAGTACTTC. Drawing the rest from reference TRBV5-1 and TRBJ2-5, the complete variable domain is KAGVTQTPRYLIKTRGQQVTLSCSPISGHRSVSWYQQTPGQGLQFLFEYFSETQRNKGNFPGRFSGRQFSNSRSEMNVSTLELGDSALYLCASSLAAEETQYFGPGTRLLVL.

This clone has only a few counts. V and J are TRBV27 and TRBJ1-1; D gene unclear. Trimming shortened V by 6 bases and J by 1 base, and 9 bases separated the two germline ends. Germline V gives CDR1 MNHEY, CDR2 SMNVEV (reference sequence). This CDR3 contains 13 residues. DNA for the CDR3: TGTGCCAGCAGCCCAAACAGGAACACTGAAGCTTTCTTT. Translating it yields CASSPNRNTEAFF.

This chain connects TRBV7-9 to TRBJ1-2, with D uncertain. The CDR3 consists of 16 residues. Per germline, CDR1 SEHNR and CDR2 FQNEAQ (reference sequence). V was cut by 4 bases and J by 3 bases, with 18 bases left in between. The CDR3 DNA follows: TGTGCCAGCAGCTCCCCCAGAGAAAGCGCTGACTATGGCTACACCTTC. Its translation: CASSSPRESADYGYTF.

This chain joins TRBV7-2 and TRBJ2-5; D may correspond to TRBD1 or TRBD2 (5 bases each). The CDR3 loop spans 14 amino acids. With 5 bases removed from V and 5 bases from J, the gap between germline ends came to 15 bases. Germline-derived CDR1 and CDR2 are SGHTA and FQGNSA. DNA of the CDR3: TGTGCCAGCAGCCCGGTGTGGGGGAAGGAGACCCAGTACTTC. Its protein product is CASSPVWGKETQYF. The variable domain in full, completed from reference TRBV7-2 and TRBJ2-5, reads GAGVSQSPSNKVTEKGKDVELRCDPISGHTALYWYRQSLGQGLEFLIYFQGNSAPDKSGLPSDRFSAERTGGSVSTLTIQRTQQEDSAVYLCASSPVWGKETQYFGPGTRLLVL.

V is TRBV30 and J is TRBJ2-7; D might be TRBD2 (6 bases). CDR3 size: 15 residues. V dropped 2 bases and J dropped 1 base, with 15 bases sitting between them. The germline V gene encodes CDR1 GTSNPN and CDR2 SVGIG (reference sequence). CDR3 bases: TGTGCCTGGAGTTCGAGGAGGGGACCGTCCTACGAGCAGTACTTC. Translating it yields CAWSSRRGPSYEQYF.

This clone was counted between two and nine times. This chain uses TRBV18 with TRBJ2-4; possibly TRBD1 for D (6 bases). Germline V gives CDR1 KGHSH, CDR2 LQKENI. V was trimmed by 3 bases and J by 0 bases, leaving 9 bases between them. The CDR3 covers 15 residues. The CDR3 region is CASSPTTGAKNIQYF. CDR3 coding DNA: TGTGCCAGCTCACCGACGACAGGAGCCAAAAACATTCAGTACTTC.

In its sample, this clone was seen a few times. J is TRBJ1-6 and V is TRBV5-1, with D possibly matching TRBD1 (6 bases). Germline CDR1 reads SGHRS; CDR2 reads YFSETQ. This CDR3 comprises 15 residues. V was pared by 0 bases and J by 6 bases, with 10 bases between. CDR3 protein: CASSLGQETNSPLHF. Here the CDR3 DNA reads TGCGCCAGCAGCTTGGGACAGGAGACTAATTCACCCCTCCACTTT.